This TCR beta chain derives from a study of blood T cell repertoires in COVID-19. Study-level background: Samples taken during acute and convalescent COVID-19 were collected in the United States, Italy and Spain. Sources were T cells, B-cell-depleted T cells, or PBMCs; the material itself was cDNA or gDNA.

V dropped 2 bases and J dropped 4 bases, with 6 bases sitting between them. CDR1 and CDR2 (germline): SGHAT, FQNNGV. CDR3 length equals 13 residues. Assignment of participants to cohorts was predicated upon participant-reported clinical history. A case of COVID-19 had been met by exposed participants within 2 weeks before study entry. The table came from immunoSEQ multiplex PCR; TCRdb's copy has only in-frame clones and leaves some out. The repertoire holds fewer than 400,000 clones, with more than 85% as singletons. This TCR was recovered from a woman in her twenties or thirties who had been exposed to COVID-19. This rearrangement joins TRBV11-2 to TRBJ2-1, with D unclear. The specimen was PBMCs or T cells enriched from blood (not recorded which). As DNA, the CDR3 is TGTGCCAGCAGCTTATCGAGGTACAATGAGCAGTTCTTC. Protein product: CASSLSRYNEQFF.